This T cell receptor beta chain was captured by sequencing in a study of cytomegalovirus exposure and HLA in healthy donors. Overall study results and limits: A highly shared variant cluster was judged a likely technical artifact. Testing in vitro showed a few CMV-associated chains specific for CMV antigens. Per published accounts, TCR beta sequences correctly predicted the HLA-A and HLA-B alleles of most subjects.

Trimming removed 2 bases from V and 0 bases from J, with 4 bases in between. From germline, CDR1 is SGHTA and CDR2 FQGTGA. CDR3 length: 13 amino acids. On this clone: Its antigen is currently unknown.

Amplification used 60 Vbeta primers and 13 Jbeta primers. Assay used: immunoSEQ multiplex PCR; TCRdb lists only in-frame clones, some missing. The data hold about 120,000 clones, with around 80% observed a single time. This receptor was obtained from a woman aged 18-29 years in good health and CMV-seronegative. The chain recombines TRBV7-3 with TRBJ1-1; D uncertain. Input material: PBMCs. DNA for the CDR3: TGTGCCAGCAGCTTATCCGTGAACACTGAAGCTTTCTTT. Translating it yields CASSLSVNTEAFF. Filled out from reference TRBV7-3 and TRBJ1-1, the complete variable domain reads GAGVSQTPSNKVTEKGKYVELRCDPISGHTALYWYRQSLGQGPEFLIYFQGTGAADDSGLPNDRFFAVRPEGSVSTLKIQRTERGDSAVYLCASSLSVNTEAFFGQGTRLTVV.